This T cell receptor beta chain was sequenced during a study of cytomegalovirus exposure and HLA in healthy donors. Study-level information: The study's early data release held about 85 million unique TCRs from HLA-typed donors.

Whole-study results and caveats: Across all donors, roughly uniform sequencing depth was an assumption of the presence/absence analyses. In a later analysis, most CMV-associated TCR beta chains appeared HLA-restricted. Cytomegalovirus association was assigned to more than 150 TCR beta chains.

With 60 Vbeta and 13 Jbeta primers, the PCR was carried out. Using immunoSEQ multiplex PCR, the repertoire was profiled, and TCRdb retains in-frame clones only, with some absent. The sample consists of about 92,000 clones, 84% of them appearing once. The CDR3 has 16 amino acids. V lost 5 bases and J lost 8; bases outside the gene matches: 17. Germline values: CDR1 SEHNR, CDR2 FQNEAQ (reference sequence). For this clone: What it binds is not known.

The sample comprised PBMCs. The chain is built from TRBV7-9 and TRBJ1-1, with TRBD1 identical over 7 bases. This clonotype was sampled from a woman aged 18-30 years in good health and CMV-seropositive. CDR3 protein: CASSPRETTGFWEAFF. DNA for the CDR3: TGTGCCAGCAGCCCTAGAGAAACGACAGGGTTCTGGGAAGCTTTCTTT.